Listed here are 32 T cell receptor beta chains from one sample, sequenced in a study of shared clonotypes between healthy human individuals. Sequencing was performed with immunoSEQ multiplex PCR; in TCRdb, only in-frame clones are kept and a portion is missing. The table lists roughly 1,500,000 clones, roughly 98.5% of them singletons. The sequenced material came from naive CD4+ T cells sorted from blood. Indicated subset: CD45RA+ positively selected. Source of these receptors: a young man in good health.

A remark on this clone: Different DNA sequences within this sample yield the same CDR3. The chain joins TRBV5-1 to TRBJ2-7; D uncertain. V lost 0 bases to trimming and J lost 2 bases, with 6 bases between them. Germline assignment: CDR1 SGHRS and CDR2 YFSETQ. The CDR3 loop spans 13 amino acids. CDR3 sequence reads: CASSLVGPYEQYF. CDR3 nucleotides: TGCGCCAGCAGCTTGGTGGGCCCCTACGAGCAGTACTTC.

V usage is TRBV6-4 and J usage is TRBJ1-1, with D possibly being TRBD1 (5 bases). This CDR3 is built from 13 residues. Germline-derived CDR1 and CDR2 are MRHNA and SNTAGT. V was pared by 4 bases and J by 5 bases, with 11 bases between. As DNA, the CDR3 is TGTGCCAGCAGTGCGGACATTGATACTGAAGCTTTCTTT. Translating it yields CASSADIDTEAFF.

V and J are TRBV6-6 and TRBJ1-5; TRBD1 is a possible D gene (5 bases). CDR1 and CDR2 from the germline V gene are MNHNY and SVGAGI (reference sequence). The CDR3 sequence is 13 residues long. The V and J ends lost 7 bases and 9 bases respectively, with 16 bases between them. CDR3 coding DNA: TGTGCCAGCAAAACTCAGGGTGATCGGCCCCAGCATTTT. Its translation is CASKTQGDRPQHF.

The V gene is TRBV10-1, the J gene TRBJ2-6; maybe TRBD1 (5 bases). Germline loops: CDR1 WNHNN, CDR2 SYGVQD (reference sequence). This CDR3 region has 15 residues. V was shortened by 4 bases and J by 1 base, with 8 bases between the two germline ends. This CDR3 reads CASSAGISGANVLTF. The DNA of the CDR3 is TGCGCCAGCAGTGCAGGGATATCTGGGGCCAACGTCCTGACTTTC.

This clone has only one observation. The CDR3 DNA is TGTGCCAGCAGCCGATTAAAGGGAATCCAAGAGACCCAGTACTTC. This translates into CASSRLKGIQETQYF. The V and J genes are TRBV5-5 and TRBJ2-5; D is unclear. The germline V and J ends were trimmed by 4 bases and 1 base, with 14 bases remaining between them. The CDR3 covers 15 residues. CDR1 and CDR2 from the germline V gene are SGHKS and YYEKEE (reference sequence).

The chain carries TRBV6-6 and TRBJ2-3; D gene ambiguous. V lost 9 bases and J lost 0, with 10 bases in between. The CDR3 is 13 residues long. The germline V gene encodes CDR1 MNHNY and CDR2 SVGAGI (reference sequence). The CDR3 reads CASGEVSTDTQYF. The CDR3 DNA reads TGTGCCAGTGGGGAAGTTAGCACAGATACGCAGTATTTT.

This rearrangement joins TRBV28 to TRBJ2-2; D remains ambiguous. V was trimmed by 4 bases and J by 0 bases, leaving 9 bases between them. The CDR3 covers 15 residues. In germline, CDR1 is MDHEN, CDR2 SYDVKM. The DNA of the CDR3 is TGTGCCAGCAGTTCCCCGGGTTCGAACACCGGGGAGCTGTTTTTT. This sequence encodes CASSSPGSNTGELFF.

The rearrangement uses TRBV4-3 and TRBJ2-3; 10 nucleotides match TRBD2. Germline V gene data show CDR1 as LGHNA and CDR2 as YSLEER. This CDR3 is built from 18 residues. The trim removed 4 bases at V and 2 bases at J, leaving 12 bases unmatched. The CDR3 sequence: CASSLRLAGLPSTDTQYF. Written as DNA, the CDR3 is TGCGCCAGCAGCCTCCGACTAGCGGGCCTCCCCTCCACAGATACGCAGTATTTT.

The chain uses TRBV6-1 and TRBJ2-7; no clear D. This CDR3 is 14 amino acids long. The V end was cut by 3 bases, the J end by 0 bases, with 9 bases between. Germline-derived CDR1 and CDR2 are MNHNS and SASEGT. The CDR3: CASSDQLSSYEQYF. The CDR3 region has the DNA TGTGCCAGCAGTGACCAGTTGAGCTCCTACGAGCAGTACTTC.

The count of this clone is one. The rearrangement links TRBV27 to TRBJ1-2; D possibly corresponds to TRBD1 (5 bases). Per the germline V gene, CDR1 is MNHEY and CDR2 is SMNVEV (reference sequence). V shed 0 bases and J shed 7 bases, with 12 bases lying between them. This CDR3 has 14 amino acids. DNA for the CDR3: TGTGCCAGCAGTTTATCGCGGGGGTTGGGTGGCTACACCTTC. Translated, it gives CASSLSRGLGGYTF.

The rearrangement uses TRBV29-1 and TRBJ2-3; a weak D match, TRBD1 (6 bases). The CDR3 loop spans 16 amino acids. Trimming shortened V by 5 bases and J by 4 bases, and 22 bases separated the two germline ends. The germline V gene encodes CDR1 SQVTM and CDR2 ANQGSEA. The CDR3 bases are TGCAGCGTTATGCCATCTTACTCAGGGGAATCAGATACGCAGTATTTT. It translates to CSVMPSYSGESDTQYF.

In its sample, this clone was seen once. The chain is built from TRBV15 and TRBJ2-3, with TRBD2 matching 9 bases. Germline CDR1 and CDR2: LNHNV and YYDKDF (reference sequence). There are 16 residues in the CDR3. With 0 bases clipped from V and 14 bases from J, the junction kept 15 bases outside the gene matches. In DNA form, the CDR3 reads TGTGCCACCAGCAGAGATGGGAGACTAGCGGACACCCGGCCGTATTTT. Translating gives CATSRDGRLADTRPYF.

The chain recombines TRBV28 with TRBJ1-2, with D possibly TRBD1 on 6 matching bases. Trimming took off 3 bases at V and 2 bases at J, with 13 bases between the two ends. Germline loops: CDR1 MDHEN, CDR2 SYDVKM. The CDR3 consists of 15 residues. CDR3 protein: CASSLTGLANYGYTF. For the CDR3, the DNA is TGTGCCAGCAGTTTGACAGGTCTAGCAAACTATGGCTACACCTTC.

This clone was observed once. The genes are TRBV18 and TRBJ2-2, with 7 bases lining up with TRBD1. CDR1 is KGHSH, CDR2 LQKENI, per germline. The CDR3 is 16 amino acids. J gave up 5 bases and V 3 bases, and 9 bases lay outside the gene matches. The CDR3 sequence: CASSPLLGGRTGELFF. CDR3 bases: TGTGCCAGCTCACCTCTTTTAGGGGGCAGGACCGGGGAGCTGTTTTTT.

The chain combines TRBV6-6 with TRBJ1-1; D may be TRBD1 (5 bases). Trimming took 6 bases from V and 3 from J, leaving 20 bases between them. CDR3 length equals 16 residues. CDR1 is MNHNY, CDR2 SVGAGI, per germline (reference sequence). The CDR3 bases are TGTGCCAGCAGACTAACGCTTCCAGGGACTTACACTGAAGCTTTCTTT. It is translated as CASRLTLPGTYTEAFF.

This sequence joins TRBV11-3 and TRBJ2-5; maybe TRBD1 (7 bases). Germline CDR1 reads SGHNT; CDR2 reads YENEEA. CDR3 size: 13 residues. The V end was cut by 3 bases, the J end by 4 bases, with 9 bases between. The CDR3 region is CASSFQGGETQYF. For the CDR3, the DNA is TGTGCCAGCAGCTTCCAGGGGGGAGAGACCCAGTACTTC.

The chain uses TRBV19 and TRBJ2-5; TRBD1 is a possible D gene (7 bases). The CDR3 sequence is 15 residues long. In germline, CDR1 is LNHDA, CDR2 SQIVND (reference sequence). Trimming took 3 bases from V and 4 from J, leaving 15 bases between them. This chain's CDR3 is CASSIGGGGRETQYF. In DNA form, the CDR3 reads TGTGCCAGTAGTATTGGAGGGGGCGGCCGAGAGACCCAGTACTTC. The full variable domain, completed using reference TRBV19 and TRBJ2-5, is DGGITQSPKYLFRKEGQNVTLSCEQNLNHDAMYWYRQDPGQGLRLIYYSQIVNDFQKGDIAEGYSVSREKKESFPLTVTSAQKNPTAFYLCASSIGGGGRETQYFGPGTRLLVL.

The chain recombines TRBV19 with TRBJ1-5, with 9 bases lining up with TRBD1. V shed 7 bases and J 6 bases; nucleotides not matched to a gene: 7. The germline CDR1 and CDR2 sequences are LNHDA and SQIVND (reference sequence). The CDR3 loop spans 14 amino acids. The CDR3 DNA reads TGTGCCAGTATTGGGACAGGGAGGTTTCAGCCCCAGCATTTT. Translating it yields CASIGTGRFQPQHF.

Turning to this clone: This specimen includes other DNA sequences encoding the same CDR3. This chain links TRBV9 with TRBJ1-1; D not resolved. The CDR3 consists of 15 residues. Trimming removed 0 bases at V and 0 bases at J, with 9 bases between. The V gene's germline CDR1 is SGDLS and CDR2 YYNGEE. The CDR3 reads CASSVVSALNTEAFF. As DNA, the CDR3 is TGTGCCAGCAGCGTAGTATCAGCCCTGAACACTGAAGCTTTCTTT. The entire variable domain, with the rest obtained from reference TRBV9 and TRBJ1-1, is as follows: DSGVTQTPKHLITATGQRVTLRCSPRSGDLSVYWYQQSLDQGLQFLIQYYNGEERAKGNILERFSAQQFPDLHSELNLSSLELGDSALYFCASSVVSALNTEAFFGQGTRLTVV.

The genes are TRBV5-6 and TRBJ2-3; D ambiguous. The V and J ends lost 1 base and 5 bases respectively, with 11 bases between them. Germline V gene data show CDR1 as SGHDT and CDR2 as YYEEEE. This CDR3 contains 14 residues. The CDR3 sequence is CASSLRPPGDTQYF. DNA for the CDR3: TGTGCCAGCAGCTTGCGGCCCCCTGGAGATACGCAGTATTTT.

The rearrangement links TRBV6-5 to TRBJ1-1, with a weak D call TRBD1 (6 bases). V gave up 4 bases and J gave up 0 bases, with 15 bases separating them. The germline gives CDR1 MNHEY, CDR2 SVGAGI. The CDR3 extends over 16 amino acids. This chain's CDR3 is CASSLSVGGMNTEAFF. For the CDR3, the DNA is TGTGCCAGCAGTTTATCGGTAGGGGGGATGAACACTGAAGCTTTCTTT.

The chain joins TRBV9 to TRBJ2-1, with D tentatively TRBD2 (5 bases). Germline V gene sequence: CDR1 SGDLS, CDR2 YYNGEE. Between the trimmed V and J ends, which lost 1 base and 2 bases, there was a span of 10 bases. The CDR3 length is 15 residues. CDR3 sequence reads: CASSVSSEAYNEQFF. The CDR3 region has the DNA TGTGCCAGCAGCGTAAGTAGCGAGGCCTACAATGAGCAGTTCTTC. Combining the CDR3 with reference TRBV9 and TRBJ2-1 gives the whole variable domain DSGVTQTPKHLITATGQRVTLRCSPRSGDLSVYWYQQSLDQGLQFLIQYYNGEERAKGNILERFSAQQFPDLHSELNLSSLELGDSALYFCASSVSSEAYNEQFFGPGTRLTVL.

The chain employs TRBV7-9 and TRBJ1-5; no firm D call. Germline CDR1 and CDR2: SEHNR and FQNEAQ (reference sequence). V lost 3 bases to trimming and J lost 0 bases, with 9 bases between them. The CDR3 contains 15 residues. The CDR3 DNA sequence: TGTGCCAGCAGCTTCTCCCCTGATAGCAATCAGCCCCAGCATTTT. This translates into CASSFSPDSNQPQHF.

V and J are TRBV2 and TRBJ1-2; possibly TRBD1 for D (6 bases). With 8 bases removed from V and 7 bases from J, the gap between germline ends came to 20 bases. CDR3 size: 14 residues. CDR1 SNHLY and CDR2 FYNNEI come from the germline V gene. The CDR3 nucleotides read TGTGCCAGCGCCCCAGGAAGGGGGGCTTTTGGCTACACCTTC. Translated: CASAPGRGAFGYTF.

This rearrangement joins TRBV9 to TRBJ2-5; 9 bases fit TRBD1. After removal of 6 bases from V and 5 bases from J, the junction contained 8 bases not matched to a gene. The CDR3 is 14 amino acids. Germline V CDR1 and CDR2: SGDLS, YYNGEE. CDR3 in DNA: TGTGCCAGCACTCCGGGACAGGGCAGGGAGACCCAGTACTTC. It is translated as CASTPGQGRETQYF.

With regard to this clone: Additional DNA sequences in this sample encode the identical CDR3. The chain carries TRBV2 and TRBJ1-2; D might be TRBD1 (5 bases). The V end was cut by 1 base, the J end by 7 bases, with 7 bases between. The CDR3 is 12 residues long. Germline lookup yields CDR1 SNHLY and CDR2 FYNNEI. This chain's CDR3 is CASSEEGTGYTF. In DNA form, the CDR3 reads TGTGCCAGCAGTGAAGAGGGGACTGGCTACACCTTC.

This rearrangement joins TRBV6-5 to TRBJ2-5; possibly TRBD1 for D (5 bases). From germline, CDR1 is MNHEY and CDR2 SVGAGI. CDR3 size: 14 residues. Trimming removed 5 bases at V and 0 bases at J, with 10 bases between. CDR3 nucleotides: TGTGCCAGCAGTCACCCCAGGGACCAAGAGACCCAGTACTTC. Protein sequence: CASSHPRDQETQYF.

The chain couples TRBV27 to TRBJ2-1, with 8 bases fitting TRBD2. V shed 0 bases and J 6 bases; nucleotides not matched to a gene: 4. Germline CDR1 reads MNHEY; CDR2 reads SMNVEV (reference sequence). The CDR3 has 15 residues. CDR3 sequence reads: CASSLSGGGSNEQFF. In nucleotides, the CDR3 is TGTGCCAGCAGTTTATCTGGCGGGGGGTCCAATGAGCAGTTCTTC.

This chain joins TRBV4-1 and TRBJ2-5; TRBD2 matches 10 bases. This CDR3 has 16 residues. V trimming: 1 base; J trimming: 5 bases; junction bases outside the gene matches: 7. CDR1 and CDR2 from the germline V gene are MGHRA and YSYEKL. In DNA form, the CDR3 reads TGCGCCAGCAGCCAAGGAGCGGGAGGGCCGGGGGAGACCCAGTACTTC. Translation: CASSQGAGGPGETQYF.

This clone appeared once. The V call is TRBV27, the J call TRBJ2-2; possible D gene TRBD2, 6 bases. The V gene lost 3 bases and the J gene lost 3 bases, with 14 bases spanning the gap. The V gene's germline CDR1 is MNHEY and CDR2 SMNVEV (reference sequence). CDR3 length equals 16 residues. This CDR3 is CASSFLMTGDTGELFF. DNA of the CDR3: TGTGCCAGCAGTTTCCTTATGACGGGGGACACCGGGGAGCTGTTTTTT.

This rearrangement joins TRBV7-9 to TRBJ2-7; 11 bases are shared with TRBD2. The CDR3 loop spans 16 amino acids. V trimming: 5 bases; J trimming: 3 bases; junction bases outside the gene matches: 9. Germline-derived CDR1 and CDR2 are SEHNR and FQNEAQ (reference sequence). CDR3 residues: CASSPPQGTSGYEQYF. As DNA, the CDR3 is TGTGCCAGCAGCCCGCCCCAAGGGACTAGCGGCTACGAGCAGTACTTC.

Concerning this clone itself: The same CDR3 arises from other DNA sequences in this sample as well. The chain has TRBV18 and TRBJ1-4; D is uncertain. The CDR3 is made up of 12 amino acids. V lost 2 bases and J lost 8, with 6 bases in between. In germline, CDR1 is KGHSH, CDR2 LQKENI. As DNA, the CDR3 is TGTGCCAGCTCACCAAGGGCGGAAAAACTGTTTTTT. Its translation is CASSPRAEKLFF. The full variable domain, its missing parts supplied by reference TRBV18 and TRBJ1-4, is NAGVMQNPRHLVRRRGQEARLRCSPMKGHSHVYWYRQLPEEGLKFMVYLQKENIIDESGMPKERFSAEFPKEGPSILRIQQVVRGDSAAYFCASSPRAEKLFFGSGTQLSVL.